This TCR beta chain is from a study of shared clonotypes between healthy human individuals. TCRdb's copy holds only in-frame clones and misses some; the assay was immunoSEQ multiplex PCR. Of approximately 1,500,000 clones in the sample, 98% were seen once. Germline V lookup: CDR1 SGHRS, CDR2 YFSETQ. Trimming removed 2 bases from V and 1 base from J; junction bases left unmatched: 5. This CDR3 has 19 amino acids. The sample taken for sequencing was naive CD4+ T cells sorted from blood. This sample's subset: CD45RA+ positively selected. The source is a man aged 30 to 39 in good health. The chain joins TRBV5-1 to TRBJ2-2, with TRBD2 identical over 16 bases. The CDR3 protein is CASSFPGTSGRENTGELFF. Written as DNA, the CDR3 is TGCGCCAGCAGCTTTCCCGGGACTAGCGGGAGGGAGAACACCGGGGAGCTGTTTTTT.